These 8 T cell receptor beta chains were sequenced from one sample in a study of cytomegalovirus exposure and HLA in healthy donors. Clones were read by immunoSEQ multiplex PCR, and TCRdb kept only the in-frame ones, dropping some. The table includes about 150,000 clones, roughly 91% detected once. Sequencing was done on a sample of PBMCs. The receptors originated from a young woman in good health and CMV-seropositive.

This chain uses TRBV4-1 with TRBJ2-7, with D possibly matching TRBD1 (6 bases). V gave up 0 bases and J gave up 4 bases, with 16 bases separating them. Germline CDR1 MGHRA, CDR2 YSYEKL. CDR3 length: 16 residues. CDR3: CASSQDSPQGIYEQYF. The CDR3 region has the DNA TGCGCCAGCAGCCAAGATTCTCCGCAGGGGATTTACGAGCAGTACTTC.

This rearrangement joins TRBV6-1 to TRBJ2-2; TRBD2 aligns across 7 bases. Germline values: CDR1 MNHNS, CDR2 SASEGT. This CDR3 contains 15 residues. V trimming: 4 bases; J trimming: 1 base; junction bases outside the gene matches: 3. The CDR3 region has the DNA TGTGCCAGCAGTGTGGAGCGGGAGAACACCGGGGAGCTGTTTTTT. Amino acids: CASSVERENTGELFF.

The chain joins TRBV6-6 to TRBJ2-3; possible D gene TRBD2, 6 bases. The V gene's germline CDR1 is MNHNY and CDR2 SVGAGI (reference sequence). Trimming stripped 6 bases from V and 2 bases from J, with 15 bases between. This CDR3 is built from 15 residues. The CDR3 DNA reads TGTGCCAGCAGGGATCACGGGGGAGTCACAGATACGCAGTATTTT. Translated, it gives CASRDHGGVTDTQYF.

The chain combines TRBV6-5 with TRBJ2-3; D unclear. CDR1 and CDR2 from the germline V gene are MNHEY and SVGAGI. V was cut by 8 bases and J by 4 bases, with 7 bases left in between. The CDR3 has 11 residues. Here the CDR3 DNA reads TGTGCCAGCGCACGGGCAGATACGCAGTATTTT. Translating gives CASARADTQYF.

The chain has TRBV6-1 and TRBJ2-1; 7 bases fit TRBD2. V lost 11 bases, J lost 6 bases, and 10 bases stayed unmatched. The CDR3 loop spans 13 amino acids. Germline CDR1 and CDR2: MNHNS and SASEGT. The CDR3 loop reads CAGGSGIPNEQFF. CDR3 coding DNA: TGTGCCGGGGGGAGCGGGATTCCCAATGAGCAGTTCTTC.

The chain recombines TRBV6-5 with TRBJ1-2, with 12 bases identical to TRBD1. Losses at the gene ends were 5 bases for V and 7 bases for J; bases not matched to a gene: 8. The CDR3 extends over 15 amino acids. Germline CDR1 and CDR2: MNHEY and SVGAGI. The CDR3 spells CASSRGGQGAIGYTF. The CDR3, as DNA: TGTGCCAGCAGTAGGGGGGGACAGGGGGCTATTGGCTACACCTTC.

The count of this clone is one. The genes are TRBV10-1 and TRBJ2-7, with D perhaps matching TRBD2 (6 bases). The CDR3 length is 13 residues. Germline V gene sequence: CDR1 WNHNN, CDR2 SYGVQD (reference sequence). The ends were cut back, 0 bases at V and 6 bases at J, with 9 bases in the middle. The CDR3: CASSESGGGEQYF. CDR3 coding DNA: TGCGCCAGCAGTGAGTCGGGGGGAGGCGAGCAGTACTTC.

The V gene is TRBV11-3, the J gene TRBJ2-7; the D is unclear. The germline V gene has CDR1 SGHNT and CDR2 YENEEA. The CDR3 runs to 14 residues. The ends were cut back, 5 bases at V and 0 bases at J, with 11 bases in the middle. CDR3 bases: TGTGCCAGCAGCGCGGCGGAAAGCTCCTACGAGCAGTACTTC. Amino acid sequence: CASSAAESSYEQYF.